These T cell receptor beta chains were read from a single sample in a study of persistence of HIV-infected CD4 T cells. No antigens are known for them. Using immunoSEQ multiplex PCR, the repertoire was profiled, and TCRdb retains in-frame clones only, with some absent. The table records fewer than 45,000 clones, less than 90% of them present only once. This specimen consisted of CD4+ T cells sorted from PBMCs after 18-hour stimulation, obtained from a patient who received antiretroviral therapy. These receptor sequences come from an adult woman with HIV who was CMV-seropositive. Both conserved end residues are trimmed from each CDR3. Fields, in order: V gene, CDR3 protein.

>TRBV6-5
ASHDRVNGYT
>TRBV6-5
ASSHPSGNQETQY
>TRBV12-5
ASGLVWAGNHYNEQF
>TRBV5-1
ASSLGLAGLDTQY
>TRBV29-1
STRTGSYEQY
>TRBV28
ASTQGGSGNTIY
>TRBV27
ASRAHYEQY
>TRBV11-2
ASSSLFGGADTQY
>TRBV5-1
ASSLGSRGARNSPLH
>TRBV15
ATSRVVPGGRNEQF
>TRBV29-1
SVLQTGRGEAF
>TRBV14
ASSPLRGDQETQY
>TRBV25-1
ASSDVGQGVDYGYT
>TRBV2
ASSVARGGTEAF
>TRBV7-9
ASSLSLGSPEAF
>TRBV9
ASSVRGTAGNTIY
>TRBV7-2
ASSLGLTGDTIY
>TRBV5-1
ASSLAAGTGLSPLH
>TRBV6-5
ASTGGQSMNTEAF
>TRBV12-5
ASGFYGVTDTQY
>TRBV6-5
ASSHNRQGNQPQH
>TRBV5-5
ASRNGRAGEKLF
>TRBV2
ASTPQGDTEAF
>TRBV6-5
ASSYHAEGAYEQY
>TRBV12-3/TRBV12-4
ASSLGIFEAF
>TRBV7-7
ASSLDGLAGGPRQETQY
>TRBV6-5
ASSQSGLLYNEQF
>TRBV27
ASSLYRRTGSGGPPAGTQY
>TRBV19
ASSMTHSRTDSYGYT
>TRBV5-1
ASSWGQESTEAF
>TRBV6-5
ASSYSNPQNEKLF
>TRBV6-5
ASNRGGLNTEAF
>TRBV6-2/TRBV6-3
ASSPRTGVGYTIY
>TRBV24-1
ATSDLHGLYGYT
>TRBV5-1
ASSSGQADSPLH
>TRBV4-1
ASSRTSGQPGVDYGYT
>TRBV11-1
ASSAGQGLGTEAF
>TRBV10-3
AITDGSSYNEQF
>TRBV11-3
ASSWDREGDTQY
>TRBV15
ATSRGAGSGQETQY
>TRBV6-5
ASTRAYEQY
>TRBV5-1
ASGPGTGESPLH
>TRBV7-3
ASSSFRQGEIGGYT
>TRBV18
ASSPETGVEEKLF
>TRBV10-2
ASSRLDRGVAEAF
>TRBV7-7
ASSKDRGSGNTIY
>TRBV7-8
ASSLEAGYT
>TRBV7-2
ASSLEHYSGNTIY